The 26 T cell receptor beta chains listed next were all sequenced from one sample in a study of T cell responses to AZD1222 COVID-19 vaccine. Generated by immunoSEQ multiplex PCR, the TCRdb table keeps only in-frame clones and is missing some. The table shows roughly 66,000 clones, with around 82% occurring only once. The specimen comprised peripheral blood, sampled on day 0 of AZD1222 vaccination. The source is an adult in good health.

The chain couples TRBV7-2 to TRBJ2-1; 9 nucleotides align to TRBD2. Germline trimming cut 5 bases from V and 5 bases from J; bases unmatched to any gene: 10. The CDR3 runs 16 residues. Germline loops: CDR1 SGHTA, CDR2 FQGNSA. The CDR3 spells CASSAPSGGSDNEQFF. The CDR3, as DNA: TGTGCCAGCAGCGCCCCGAGCGGGGGGTCAGACAATGAGCAGTTCTTC.

The V call is TRBV28, the J call TRBJ2-7, with D possibly being TRBD1 or TRBD2 (5 bases each). Per the germline V gene, CDR1 is MDHEN and CDR2 is SYDVKM. This CDR3 has 14 residues. The germline V and J ends were trimmed by 8 bases and 2 bases, with 16 bases remaining between them. The CDR3 reads CASSNWGTTYEQYF. The DNA for the CDR3 is TGTGCCAGCTCAAACTGGGGGACCACCTACGAGCAGTACTTC. The full variable domain, with the rest looked up from reference TRBV28 and TRBJ2-7, is DVKVTQSSRYLVKRTGEKVFLECVQDMDHENMFWYRQDPGLGLRLIYFSYDVKMKEKGDIPEGYSVSREKKERFSLILESASTNQTSMYLCASSNWGTTYEQYFGPGTRLTVT.

The chain employs TRBV5-5 and TRBJ1-6, with 7 bases identical to TRBD1. With V trimmed by 4 bases and J by 4 bases, 8 bases remained unmatched. This CDR3 region has 16 residues. CDR1 SGHKS and CDR2 YYEKEE come from the germline V gene (reference sequence). The CDR3 loop reads CASSIGDRNYNSPLHF. The CDR3 DNA follows: TGTGCCAGCAGCATCGGGGACAGAAATTATAATTCACCCCTCCACTTT.

The table lists this clone with a count of one. CDR3 sequence reads: CASSWTGSTYNEQFF. In DNA, the CDR3 is TGTGCCAGCAGCTGGACAGGTTCAACCTACAATGAGCAGTTCTTC. The rearrangement uses TRBV11-2 and TRBJ2-1, with 7 bases that match TRBD1. From germline, CDR1 is SGHAT and CDR2 FQNNGV. The CDR3 is 15 residues long. J gave up 2 bases and V 4 bases, and 5 bases lay outside the gene matches. Supplemented by reference TRBV11-2 and TRBJ2-1, the full variable domain reads EAGVAQSPRYKIIEKRQSVAFWCNPISGHATLYWYQQILGQGPKLLIQFQNNGVVDDSQLPKDRFSAERLKGVDSTLKIQPAKLEDSAVYLCASSWTGSTYNEQFFGPGTRLTVL.

The chain employs TRBV6-4 and TRBJ2-6, with 8 bases aligning to TRBD2. The V gene's germline CDR1 is MRHNA and CDR2 SNTAGT. V shed 4 bases, J shed 0 bases, and the junction held 2 bases outside the gene matches. CDR3 length equals 16 residues. The CDR3 DNA reads TGTGCCAGCAGTGCAAGCGGGGGCTCTGGGGCCAACGTCCTGACTTTC. It codes for CASSASGGSGANVLTF.

The chain has TRBV10-3 and TRBJ1-1; 10 nucleotides line up with TRBD1. The junction had 5 bases not matched to a gene; V was cut back by 1 base and J by 0 bases. The CDR3 is 17 residues long. Per germline, CDR1 ENHRY and CDR2 SYGVKD. Written as DNA, the CDR3 is TGTGCCATCAGTGAGTGGGGGACAGGGGAAATGAACACTGAAGCTTTCTTT. Protein sequence: CAISEWGTGEMNTEAFF.

The chain uses TRBV7-9 and TRBJ1-2; possible D gene TRBD1, 5 bases. Trimming cost V 5 bases and J 2 bases, with 6 bases left between them. Germline CDR1 is SEHNR and CDR2 is FQNEAQ (reference sequence). The CDR3 loop spans 12 amino acids. CDR3 region: CASSGTNYGYTF. The CDR3, as DNA: TGTGCCAGCAGCGGGACGAACTATGGCTACACCTTC.

The chain recombines TRBV25-1 with TRBJ2-7; 9 bases fit TRBD1. J was trimmed by 3 bases and V by 9 bases; bases with no gene match: 6. The CDR3 is 13 amino acids. CDR1 is MGHDK, CDR2 SYGVNS, per germline. This CDR3 reads CASIPGQGYEQYF. In DNA, the CDR3 is TGTGCCAGTATCCCGGGACAGGGCTACGAGCAGTACTTC.

The V call is TRBV5-6, the J call TRBJ1-1; D may be TRBD1 (6 bases). Deletions cut 7 bases from V and 0 bases from J, with 16 bases between. CDR1 is SGHDT, CDR2 YYEEEE, per germline. The CDR3 is 15 residues long. This CDR3 is CASQLEGGVNTEAFF. The CDR3 coding sequence is TGTGCCAGCCAGCTTGAGGGGGGAGTGAACACTGAAGCTTTCTTT.

V and J are TRBV19 and TRBJ2-1, with 8 bases identical to TRBD2. J gave up 6 bases and V 6 bases, and 10 bases lay outside the gene matches. The CDR3 totals 15 residues. Germline CDR1 and CDR2: LNHDA and SQIVND (reference sequence). As DNA, the CDR3 is TGTGCCAGTAGCCCGACCAGCGGGGGTTTCAATGAGCAGTTCTTC. It codes for CASSPTSGGFNEQFF.

The CDR3 DNA sequence: TGTGCCAGCAGTTTAGGTACAGTGGACACCGGGGAGCTGTTTTTT. Translation: CASSLGTVDTGELFF. The V call is TRBV28, the J call TRBJ2-2, with D uncertain. V gave up 2 bases and J gave up 3 bases, with 10 bases separating them. Germline CDR1 is MDHEN and CDR2 is SYDVKM. The CDR3 loop spans 15 amino acids.

This chain connects TRBV28 to TRBJ1-6, with unresolved D. The ends were cut back, 2 bases at V and 9 bases at J, with 17 bases in the middle. The CDR3 totals 16 residues. Looked up from germline, CDR1 is MDHEN and CDR2 is SYDVKM. The CDR3 reads CASSLVEATGSSPLHF. Here the CDR3 DNA reads TGTGCCAGCAGTTTAGTAGAGGCGACCGGGAGTTCACCCCTCCACTTT.

This rearrangement joins TRBV4-2 to TRBJ2-6; D might be TRBD1 (5 bases). Looked up from germline, CDR1 is LGHNA and CDR2 is YNFKEQ. Trimming removed 2 bases from V and 0 bases from J, with 11 bases in between. This CDR3 is 17 amino acids long. The CDR3 spells CASSQSGSRSGANVLTF. CDR3 coding DNA: TGTGCCAGCAGCCAATCAGGGTCCCGCTCTGGGGCCAACGTCCTGACTTTC.

This chain joins TRBV25-1 and TRBJ2-7; TRBD1 might be the D (6 bases). Trimming left V 3 bases short and J 1 base short, with 13 bases between. Looked up from germline, CDR1 is MGHDK and CDR2 is SYGVNS. The CDR3 runs to 15 residues. CDR3 bases: TGTGCCAGCAGTGACTGGACAGAGCTTTCCTACGAGCAGTACTTC. Protein product: CASSDWTELSYEQYF.

The chain combines TRBV4-3 with TRBJ2-1, with 10 bases fitting TRBD2. J was trimmed by 6 bases and V by 4 bases; bases with no gene match: 3. CDR1 is LGHNA and CDR2 is YSLEER in the germline V gene. CDR3 length: 14 residues. The DNA for the CDR3 is TGCGCCAGCAGCCTGCGGACTAGCGGCAATGAGCAGTTCTTC. This codes for CASSLRTSGNEQFF.

The rearrangement uses TRBV6-5 and TRBJ1-5, with 12 positions matching TRBD1. Germline values: CDR1 MNHEY, CDR2 SVGAGI. With V trimmed by 8 bases and J by 9 bases, 5 bases remained unmatched. There are 13 residues in the CDR3. The CDR3 is CASLGTGGLPQHF. The CDR3 coding sequence is TGTGCCAGCTTGGGGACAGGGGGCTTGCCCCAGCATTTT.

There are a few counts of this clone. V and J are TRBV7-8 and TRBJ1-1; a possible D gene is TRBD1 (6 bases). The germline CDR1 and CDR2 sequences are SGHVS and FQNEAQ. The CDR3 runs 14 residues. The V end was cut by 8 bases, the J end by 5 bases, with 18 bases between. The CDR3, as DNA: TGTGCCAGCGACCTGACAGGAGGAGGGACTGAAGCTTTCTTT. As protein: CASDLTGGGTEAFF.

The chain uses TRBV10-3 and TRBJ1-5, with no clear D. Germline lookup yields CDR1 ENHRY and CDR2 SYGVKD. The CDR3 has 13 amino acids. V was cut by 3 bases and J by 8 bases, with 11 bases left in between. The DNA for the CDR3 is TGTGCCATCAGTGACGGGAGGAGGGAGCCCCAGCATTTT. It yields the protein CAISDGRREPQHF.

The chain combines TRBV6-5 with TRBJ2-7, with TRBD1 as a possible D gene (6 bases). In germline, CDR1 is MNHEY, CDR2 SVGAGI. The CDR3 spans 13 residues. Trimming removed 6 bases from V and 5 bases from J, with 14 bases in between. The CDR3 protein is CASSARQGNEQYF. The CDR3 nucleotides read TGTGCCAGCAGCGCTAGGCAGGGGAACGAGCAGTACTTC.

This clone was detected a few times. The chain links TRBV2 to TRBJ1-5; the D gene is possibly TRBD1 (5 bases). CDR1 is SNHLY and CDR2 is FYNNEI in the germline V gene. V was cut by 7 bases and J by 5 bases, with 15 bases left in between. CDR3 length: 14 amino acids. The CDR3 reads CASKKAVGHQPQHF. In nucleotides, the CDR3 is TGTGCCAGCAAGAAAGCAGTGGGGCATCAGCCCCAGCATTTT.

The chain recombines TRBV4-3 with TRBJ2-1; 13 nucleotides align to TRBD2. CDR3 length: 20 residues. The J segment lost 8 bases and the V segment lost 4 bases, leaving 20 bases of the junction unmatched. Germline assignment: CDR1 LGHNA and CDR2 YSLEER. The CDR3 loop is CASSLDLATSGGAFSHEQFF. Written as DNA, the CDR3 is TGCGCCAGCAGCCTAGACCTCGCAACTAGCGGGGGGGCGTTCTCCCATGAGCAGTTCTTC.

This clone was seen a handful of times. CDR3 region: CASSLAGRDNEQYF. The CDR3 DNA sequence: TGTGCCAGCAGCTTGGCCGGTAGGGACAACGAGCAGTACTTC. The chain recombines TRBV5-4 with TRBJ2-7, with D possibly TRBD1 on 6 matching bases. CDR3 length: 14 residues. V was pared by 0 bases and J by 5 bases, with 12 bases between. CDR1 and CDR2 (germline): SGHNT, YYREEE (reference sequence). The whole variable domain, filled in from reference TRBV5-4 and TRBJ2-7, reads ETGVTQSPTHLIKTRGQQVTLRCSSQSGHNTVSWYQQALGQGPQFIFQYYREEENGRGNFPPRFSGLQFPNYSSELNVNALELDDSALYLCASSLAGRDNEQYFGPGTRLTVT.

This clone has only one observation. This chain links TRBV5-1 with TRBJ1-2; D perhaps matches TRBD1 (5 bases). The V gene lost 2 bases and the J gene lost 4 bases, with 15 bases spanning the gap. The CDR3 length is 15 residues. Germline CDR1 and CDR2: SGHRS and YFSETQ. The CDR3 DNA reads TGCGCCAGCAGCTTCGGGGGTCCGGGCTCCTATGGCTACACCTTC. Translating it yields CASSFGGPGSYGYTF.

The chain couples TRBV21-1 to TRBJ1-2. TRBV21-1 is tagged as a pseudogene. This CDR3 contains 14 residues. The CDR3 loop reads CASSKVWGFHGYTF. DNA for the CDR3: TGTGCCAGCAGCAAAGTGTGGGGGTTCCATGGCTACACCTTC.

The chain has TRBV9 and TRBJ2-5; D is uncertain. V lost 0 bases to trimming and J lost 1 base, with 16 bases between them. Germline-derived CDR1 and CDR2 are SGDLS and YYNGEE. The CDR3 sequence is 17 residues long. This chain's CDR3 is CASSVAPSAKTQETQYF. CDR3 bases: TGTGCCAGCAGCGTAGCTCCGTCAGCGAAGACCCAAGAGACCCAGTACTTC.

The chain combines TRBV28 with TRBJ1-5; D remains ambiguous. Germline CDR1 is MDHEN and CDR2 is SYDVKM. The CDR3 loop spans 14 amino acids. Trimming took off 3 bases at V and 5 bases at J, with 11 bases between the two ends. The chain's CDR3 is CASSLHGEHQPQHF. The CDR3 DNA reads TGTGCCAGCAGTTTGCATGGGGAACATCAGCCCCAGCATTTT.